This T cell receptor beta chain appears in the sequencing data of a study of blood T cell repertoires in COVID-19. Study information: PBMCs, B-cell-depleted T cells, or T cells provided the cDNA or gDNA that made up the material.

In the source study's methods: Cell counts per sample came from amplifying reference gene primers. Produced via immunoSEQ multiplex PCR; TCRdb's table is partial and in-frame only. That table is the source of V, J and clone size, and D and trimming were worked out from the DNA. The table includes about 270,000 clones, 70% to 90% detected once. Individuals drawn from around 25 US areas were about 18 to 95 years old. Germline CDR1 SGHTA, CDR2 FQGTGA. CDR3 size: 17 residues. Trimming cost V 4 bases and J 7 bases; bases outside gene matches: 9. The receptor was isolated from a woman in her twenties or thirties with acute COVID-19. The chain is built from TRBV7-3 and TRBJ2-1; 14 bases fit TRBD2. Sequencing was carried out using PBMCs or T cells enriched from blood (not recorded which). This chain's CDR3 is CASSSRLAGGLGNEQFF. The CDR3 DNA reads as TGTGCCAGCAGCTCTCGACTAGCGGGAGGGTTAGGGAATGAGCAGTTCTTC. The variable domain in full, with the rest retrieved from reference TRBV7-3 and TRBJ2-1, is GAGVSQTPSNKVTEKGKYVELRCDPISGHTALYWYRQSLGQGPEFLIYFQGTGAADDSGLPNDRFFAVRPEGSVSTLKIQRTERGDSAVYLCASSSRLAGGLGNEQFFGPGTRLTVL.